These T cell receptor beta chains were read from a single sample in a study of response to subunit inactivated influenza vaccine. TCRdb re-called the RT-PCR reads through MiXCR, storing one row per CDR3 protein. Altogether over 450,000 distinct CDR3 sequences are present, 10% to 15% being singletons, with the ten largest covering around 12%. Sequenced here: PBMCs from blood, sampled 40 to 50 days after vaccination. The origin of the receptors is a man aged 45-60 years who received an inactivated influenza vaccine. The CDR3 runs from the conserved cysteine through the conserved F or W. The order of the fields is D gene, V gene, clone size, J gene, CDR3 protein, CDR3 DNA. D genes are given only for firm matches. The size of a clone is reported for some rows only, either as once, few or many, or as a class for expanded clones.

D: -; V: TRBV25-1; size: few; J: TRBJ2-7; CDR3: CASSELGRGYEQYF; DNA: TGTGCCAGCAGTGAGCTTGGCAGGGGTTACGAGCAGTACTTC
D: -; V: TRBV6-2/TRBV6-3; size: few; J: TRBJ2-1; CDR3: CASKSTNNNEQFF; DNA: TGTGCCAGCAAGTCTACAAATAACAATGAGCAGTTCTTC
D: TRBD1; V: TRBV5-1; size: few; J: TRBJ2-6; CDR3: CASSLDGTGGGTGANVLTF; DNA: TGCGCCAGCAGCTTGGACGGGACAGGGGGCGGTACTGGGGCCAACGTCCTGACTTTC
D: -; V: TRBV18; size: few; J: TRBJ2-3; CDR3: CASSPRQQDTQYF; DNA: TGTGCCAGCTCACCAAGGCAACAGGATACGCAGTATTTT
D: TRBD2; V: TRBV11-2; size: many; J: TRBJ2-3; CDR3: CASSLVFAGLAAPYADTQYF; DNA: TGTGCCAGCAGCTTAGTCTTTGCGGGACTAGCGGCCCCATATGCAGATACGCAGTATTTT
D: -; V: TRBV5-1; size: -; J: TRBJ2-7; CDR3: CASSLEGPGSHEQYF; DNA: TGCGCCAGCAGCTTGGAGGGGCCAGGGAGCCACGAGCAGTACTTC
D: TRBD2; V: TRBV27; size: -; J: TRBJ2-5; CDR3: CASRPLAGGPPTQYF; DNA: TGTGCCAGCAGACCCCTAGCGGGGGGGCCTCCGACCCAGTACTTC
D: -; V: TRBV12-3/TRBV12-4; size: -; J: TRBJ2-5; CDR3: CASRRDGAETQYF; DNA: TGTGCCAGCAGGCGCGACGGCGCCGAGACCCAGTACTTC
D: TRBD1; V: TRBV7-2; size: few; J: TRBJ2-7; CDR3: CASSLTLTGAEQYF; DNA: TGTGCCAGCAGCCTTACCCTAACAGGGGCCGAGCAGTACTTC
D: -; V: TRBV7-2; size: -; J: TRBJ1-3; CDR3: CASSTPGHSGNTIYF; DNA: TGTGCCAGCAGCACCCCGGGCCACTCTGGAAACACCATATATTTT
D: TRBD1; V: TRBV10-3; size: few; J: TRBJ1-4; CDR3: CAISHGQGNEKLFF; DNA: TGTGCCATCAGCCACGGACAGGGGAATGAAAAACTGTTTTTT
D: TRBD2; V: TRBV5-1; size: many; J: TRBJ2-2; CDR3: CASSSGRKGLAGFTGELFF; DNA: TGCGCCAGCAGCTCTGGAAGGAAAGGACTAGCGGGATTTACCGGGGAGCTGTTTTTT
D: TRBD2; V: TRBV20-1; size: -; J: TRBJ2-1; CDR3: CSARVLAGVYNEQFF; DNA: TGCAGTGCTAGAGTCCTAGCGGGGGTCTACAATGAGCAGTTCTTC
D: TRBD1; V: TRBV9; size: few; J: TRBJ1-1; CDR3: CASSVSFQGDGAEAFF; DNA: TGTGCCAGCAGTGTCTCCTTCCAGGGGGACGGGGCTGAAGCTTTCTTT
D: TRBD2; V: TRBV20-1; size: -; J: TRBJ2-4; CDR3: CSASGIRENIQYF; DNA: TGCAGTGCGAGCGGGATTCGTGAAAACATTCAGTACTTC
D: -; V: TRBV29-1; size: few; J: TRBJ2-1; CDR3: CTVITGNEQFF; DNA: TGCACCGTAATAACAGGCAATGAGCAGTTCTTC
D: TRBD1; V: TRBV20-1; size: few; J: TRBJ2-7; CDR3: CSARDYRGLSYEQYF; DNA: TGCAGTGCCAGAGATTACAGGGGGTTGTCCTACGAGCAGTACTTC
D: TRBD2; V: TRBV29-1; size: many; J: TRBJ2-1; CDR3: CSVVTSVQQFF; DNA: TGCAGCGTCGTTACTAGCGTGCAGCAGTTCTTC
D: -; V: TRBV12-3/TRBV12-4; size: many; J: TRBJ2-3; CDR3: CASSFTSRGPSTDTQYF; DNA: TGTGCCAGCAGTTTTACCTCGAGGGGACCCAGCACAGATACGCAGTATTTT
D: TRBD1; V: TRBV5-5; size: -; J: TRBJ2-2; CDR3: CASSKVQGAHNSGELFF; DNA: TGTGCCAGCAGCAAGGTACAGGGGGCGCATAACTCCGGGGAGCTGTTTTTT
D: TRBD2; V: TRBV20-1; size: few; J: TRBJ2-3; CDR3: CSAHKRGAYTDTQYF; DNA: TGCAGTGCCCACAAGCGGGGGGCATACACAGATACGCAGTATTTT
D: TRBD2; V: TRBV12-3/TRBV12-4; size: -; J: TRBJ2-5; CDR3: CASSLRSSGRGGETQYF; DNA: TGTGCCAGCAGTTTAAGGAGTAGCGGGAGGGGTGGAGAGACCCAGTACTTC
D: TRBD2; V: TRBV30; size: -; J: TRBJ2-1; CDR3: CVSTGTSWHEQFF; DNA: TGTGTCTCTACCGGGACTAGCTGGCATGAGCAGTTCTTC
D: TRBD1; V: TRBV7-2; size: few; J: TRBJ1-6; CDR3: CASSNRGPYNSPLHF; DNA: TGTGCCAGCAGCAACAGGGGCCCCTATAATTCACCCCTCCACTTT
D: TRBD1; V: TRBV5-1; size: many; J: TRBJ2-5; CDR3: CASSLSGGLIQTQYF; DNA: TGCGCCAGCAGCTTGTCAGGGGGCCTTATACAGACCCAGTACTTC
D: -; V: TRBV12-3/TRBV12-4; size: few; J: TRBJ2-7; CDR3: CASSLGQGTFHEQYF; DNA: TGTGCCAGCAGTTTAGGTCAGGGGACTTTTCACGAGCAGTACTTC
D: TRBD1; V: TRBV5-1; size: few; J: TRBJ2-1; CDR3: CASSLPDRGLYNEQFF; DNA: TGCGCCAGCAGCTTACCAGACAGGGGACTTTACAATGAGCAGTTCTTC
D: -; V: TRBV7-8; size: few; J: TRBJ2-7; CDR3: CASSRGGEGAYEQYF; DNA: TGTGCCAGCAGCAGAGGCGGGGAGGGGGCCTACGAGCAGTACTTC
D: -; V: TRBV12-3/TRBV12-4; size: many; J: TRBJ2-2; CDR3: CASSPGQNTGELFF; DNA: TGTGCCAGCAGCCCGGGACAGAACACCGGGGAGCTGTTTTTT
D: -; V: TRBV7-6; size: -; J: TRBJ2-1; CDR3: CASSLAARDILYNEQFF; DNA: TGTGCCAGCAGCTTAGCGGCTCGGGACATCCTTTACAATGAGCAGTTCTTC
D: -; V: TRBV3-1; size: -; J: TRBJ2-1; CDR3: CASSQALVNEQFF; DNA: TGTGCCAGCAGCCAAGCTTTAGTCAATGAGCAGTTCTTC
D: TRBD1; V: TRBV4-3; size: few; J: TRBJ2-7; CDR3: CASSVYLDRGYEQYF; DNA: TGCGCCAGCAGCGTGTACCTTGACAGGGGATACGAGCAGTACTTC
D: -; V: TRBV5-1; size: -; J: TRBJ2-5; CDR3: CASSLRDSETQYF; DNA: TGCGCCAGCAGCCTGAGGGATTCTGAGACCCAGTACTTC
D: -; V: TRBV20-1; size: few; J: TRBJ2-7; CDR3: CSARNVERTYEQYF; DNA: TGCAGTGCCCGTAACGTGGAAAGGACCTACGAGCAGTACTTC
D: -; V: TRBV5-1; size: few; J: TRBJ1-4; CDR3: CASSWGLSPTNEKLFF; DNA: TGCGCCAGCAGCTGGGGCCTCTCCCCCACTAATGAAAAACTGTTTTTT
D: -; V: TRBV11-1; size: few; J: TRBJ2-2; CDR3: CASSLVVRSTGELFF; DNA: TGTGCCAGCAGCTTAGTAGTGCGGAGCACCGGGGAGCTGTTTTTT
D: TRBD2; V: TRBV25-1; size: -; J: TRBJ2-3; CDR3: CASSLSGGAADTQYF; DNA: TGTGCCAGCAGCCTAAGCGGGGGGGCCGCAGATACGCAGTATTTT
D: -; V: TRBV11-2; size: -; J: TRBJ2-5; CDR3: CASSLASEVGETQYF; DNA: TGTGCCAGCAGCTTGGCCAGCGAGGTTGGGGAGACCCAGTACTTC
D: TRBD1; V: TRBV27; size: -; J: TRBJ1-5; CDR3: CASSLGTGVGNQPQHF; DNA: TGTGCCAGCAGTTTGGGTACAGGGGTGGGCAATCAGCCCCAGCATTTT
D: TRBD2; V: TRBV7-2; size: -; J: TRBJ2-2; CDR3: CASSSGLAGIGELFF; DNA: TGTGCCAGCAGCTCGGGACTAGCGGGAATAGGGGAGCTGTTTTTT
D: TRBD2; V: TRBV29-1; size: few; J: TRBJ2-5; CDR3: CSVGLAGGKETQYF; DNA: TGCAGCGTGGGACTAGCGGGAGGGAAAGAGACCCAGTACTTC
D: -; V: TRBV6-2/TRBV6-3; size: few; J: TRBJ1-2; CDR3: CASRDPDPVGYTF; DNA: TGTGCCAGCAGAGACCCGGACCCGGTTGGCTACACCTTC
D: -; V: TRBV7-2; size: many; J: TRBJ2-3; CDR3: CASSLGVGDTQYF; DNA: TGTGCCAGCAGCTTGGGGGTAGGAGATACGCAGTATTTT
D: -; V: TRBV11-1; size: few; J: TRBJ2-7; CDR3: CASSLAASESYEQYF; DNA: TGTGCCAGCAGCTTAGCAGCTAGCGAATCCTACGAGCAGTACTTC
D: -; V: TRBV6-2/TRBV6-3; size: -; J: TRBJ2-1; CDR3: CASSPRREYNEQFF; DNA: TGTGCCAGCAGTCCTCGGAGGGAGTACAATGAGCAGTTCTTC